The 22 T cell receptor beta chains below come from one sample, sequenced in a study of T cell responses to AZD1222 COVID-19 vaccine. Clones were sequenced by immunoSEQ multiplex PCR, and TCRdb holds only the in-frame ones, with some missing. The table includes approximately 82,000 clones, about 94% detected once. This sample comprised peripheral blood, obtained 28 days after the second AZD1222 dose. These receptors all stem from an adult who received the AZD1222 COVID-19 vaccine.

The chain has TRBV2 and TRBJ2-4; possible D gene TRBD2, 5 bases. Trimming took 4 bases from V and 7 from J, leaving 8 bases between them. Per germline, CDR1 SNHLY and CDR2 FYNNEI. CDR3 length: 12 amino acids. The CDR3 is CASSASFNIQYF. The CDR3 nucleotides read TGTGCCAGCAGTGCTAGCTTCAACATTCAGTACTTC.

The chain employs TRBV4-2 and TRBJ1-5; D is ambiguous. The CDR3 spans 14 residues. The germline V and J ends were trimmed by 2 bases and 4 bases, with 9 bases remaining between them. The germline V gene has CDR1 LGHNA and CDR2 YNFKEQ. CDR3 nucleotide sequence: TGTGCCAGCAGCCAAAGGATGGGGAATCAGCCCCAGCATTTT. It specifies CASSQRMGNQPQHF.

The V and J genes are TRBV7-2 and TRBJ1-5, with D perhaps matching TRBD1 (6 bases). Germline CDR1 is SGHTA and CDR2 is FQGNSA. The CDR3 runs to 17 residues. With 5 bases removed from V and 0 bases from J, the gap between germline ends came to 17 bases. CDR3 DNA: TGTGCCAGCAGCCCAAGGGGGGGACCTTATAGCAATCAGCCCCAGCATTTT. This translates into CASSPRGGPYSNQPQHF. Looking up the rest from reference TRBV7-2 and TRBJ1-5 gives the full variable domain: GAGVSQSPSNKVTEKGKDVELRCDPISGHTALYWYRQSLGQGLEFLIYFQGNSAPDKSGLPSDRFSAERTGGSVSTLTIQRTQQEDSAVYLCASSPRGGPYSNQPQHFGDGTRLSIL.

The genes are TRBV11-2 and TRBJ1-2; 10 nucleotides match TRBD1. V gave up 6 bases and J gave up 4 bases; unmatched junction bases: 8. Germline V gives CDR1 SGHAT, CDR2 FQNNGV. The CDR3 has 15 residues. CDR3 sequence reads: CASRGQGKHSYGYTF. The CDR3 coding sequence is TGTGCCAGCAGGGGACAGGGGAAGCACTCCTATGGCTACACCTTC.

The genes are TRBV27 and TRBJ2-7, with TRBD2 matching 11 bases. CDR1 is MNHEY and CDR2 is SMNVEV in the germline V gene (reference sequence). The CDR3 consists of 15 residues. Trimming at V came to 5 bases and at J to 6 bases, leaving 9 bases not matched to a gene. In nucleotides, the CDR3 is TGTGCCAGCAGTAACCCACTAGCGGGGGAGTTCGAGCAGTACTTC. Encoded protein: CASSNPLAGEFEQYF.

The rearrangement uses TRBV15 and TRBJ1-5, with D hard to call. Germline V gives CDR1 LNHNV, CDR2 YYDKDF (reference sequence). CDR3 length: 17 residues. V was clipped by 0 bases and J by 4 bases, with 16 bases between them. The CDR3 region is CATSRDLMAQENQPQHF. Here the CDR3 DNA reads TGTGCCACCAGCAGAGATTTGATGGCACAAGAAAATCAGCCCCAGCATTTT.

The chain employs TRBV5-1 and TRBJ1-5; TRBD1 matches 8 bases. Germline CDR1 and CDR2: SGHRS and YFSETQ. The ends lost 3 bases at V and 2 bases at J; junction bases unmatched: 4. There are 15 residues in the CDR3. CDR3 bases: TGCGCCAGCAGCTCCTACAGGGGGGGCAATCAGCCCCAGCATTTT. This sequence encodes CASSSYRGGNQPQHF. The whole variable domain, filled in from reference TRBV5-1 and TRBJ1-5, reads KAGVTQTPRYLIKTRGQQVTLSCSPISGHRSVSWYQQTPGQGLQFLFEYFSETQRNKGNFPGRFSGRQFSNSRSEMNVSTLELGDSALYLCASSSYRGGNQPQHFGDGTRLSIL.

V gene TRBV9 combines with J gene TRBJ2-3; TRBD1 aligns across 9 bases. CDR1 and CDR2 (germline): SGDLS, YYNGEE. The CDR3 has 14 amino acids. With V trimmed by 3 bases and J by 6 bases, 5 bases remained unmatched. This CDR3 is CASSAGQGGDTQYF. For the CDR3, the DNA is TGTGCCAGCAGCGCGGGACAGGGTGGGGATACGCAGTATTTT.

J is TRBJ1-5 and V is TRBV2; 9 bases fit TRBD1. Germline V gene data show CDR1 as SNHLY and CDR2 as FYNNEI. J lost 6 bases, V lost 8 bases, and 14 bases had no gene match. The CDR3 totals 16 residues. CDR3 coding DNA: TGTGCCAGCTGCCTAGACGGACAGGGGCGAGGTCAGCCCCAGCATTTT. Amino acids: CASCLDGQGRGQPQHF.

The sample holds one count of this clone. The V call is TRBV6-2 or TRBV6-3, the J call TRBJ2-1, with TRBD2 matching over 11 bases. V was pared by 5 bases and J by 0 bases, with 6 bases of the junction left unmatched. This CDR3 has 17 residues. Germline V lookup: CDR1 MNHEY, CDR2 SVGEGT. As DNA, the CDR3 is TGTGCCAGCAGTCCAGGGACTAGCGGAAGCTCCTACAATGAGCAGTTCTTC. It codes for CASSPGTSGSSYNEQFF.

This clone was detected once. The chain has TRBV20-1 and TRBJ1-2, with D perhaps TRBD1 (5 bases). V was shortened by 3 bases and J by 8 bases, with 13 bases between the two germline ends. CDR3 length: 12 residues. The germline V gene encodes CDR1 DFQATT and CDR2 SNEGSKA (reference sequence). The CDR3 nucleotides read TGCAGTGCTAGTCCGGGGCAAGGGGGCTACACCTTC. Encoded protein: CSASPGQGGYTF.

The rearrangement joins TRBV3-1 (or the pseudogene TRBV3-2) to TRBJ2-5, with D tentatively TRBD1 (7 bases). The CDR3 consists of 14 residues. V was shortened by 5 bases and J by 5 bases, with 15 bases between the two germline ends. The germline V gene encodes CDR1 LGHDT and CDR2 YNNKEL (reference sequence). CDR3: CASSTGGGGETQYF. Here the CDR3 DNA reads TGTGCCAGCAGCACCGGAGGGGGCGGGGAGACCCAGTACTTC.

This chain links TRBV30 with TRBJ1-2; maybe TRBD1 (6 bases). From germline, CDR1 is GTSNPN and CDR2 SVGIG (reference sequence). V lost 1 base, J lost 1 base, and 7 bases lay in between. This CDR3 region has 13 residues. CDR3 nucleotide sequence: TGTGCCTGGAGTGGAGGGGGTAACTATGGCTACACCTTC. Protein sequence: CAWSGGGNYGYTF.

V usage is TRBV2 and J usage is TRBJ1-1, with 7 nucleotides matching TRBD1. The CDR3 consists of 13 residues. In germline, CDR1 is SNHLY, CDR2 FYNNEI. The V and J ends lost 11 bases and 1 base, in that order; junction bases with no gene match: 7. CDR3 bases: TGTGCCGCATCGGGACAGAGGAACACTGAAGCTTTCTTT. Its protein is CAASGQRNTEAFF.

The rearrangement links TRBV28 to TRBJ1-2; 9 positions match TRBD1. The germline gives CDR1 MDHEN, CDR2 SYDVKM. The V and J ends lost 3 bases and 7 bases, in that order; junction bases with no gene match: 12. CDR3 length equals 16 residues. CDR3 nucleotides: TGTGCCAGCAGTTTTTACAGGGGGCGCGGGACGAGTGGCTACACCTTC. It encodes CASSFYRGRGTSGYTF.

The gene calls are TRBV6-2 or TRBV6-3 and TRBJ1-1; D possibly corresponds to TRBD1 (6 bases). The CDR3 has 14 residues. The V end lost 3 bases, the J end lost 7 bases, and 15 bases lay between the germline ends. The germline V gene has CDR1 MNHEY and CDR2 SVGEGT. Here the CDR3 DNA reads TGTGCCAGCAGTTATTCTCGACAAGGGGGTGAAGCTTTCTTT. Protein: CASSYSRQGGEAFF.

The chain carries TRBV28 and TRBJ1-2; weak D call: TRBD1 (5 bases). V lost 3 bases and J lost 5, with 25 bases in between. CDR3 length: 18 amino acids. The V gene's germline CDR1 is MDHEN and CDR2 SYDVKM. The CDR3 nucleotides read TGTGCCAGCAGTTTCCGCGTACCCGGGGACGGCCGGATTTATGGCTACACCTTC. This gives the protein CASSFRVPGDGRIYGYTF.

The rearrangement uses TRBV12-5 and TRBJ1-1, with D perhaps TRBD1 (6 bases). The CDR3 is 15 residues long. V lost 0 bases, J lost 3 bases, and 11 bases lay in between. Germline V gene sequence: CDR1 LGHNT, CDR2 FRNRAP. The DNA for the CDR3 is TGTGCTAGTGGTTTGGTACTAGGGGGGTACACTGAAGCTTTCTTT. This gives the protein CASGLVLGGYTEAFF.

For this clone: An end of the junction does not agree with germline; a read error may underlie this. CDR3 DNA: TGTGCCAGCAGCCAAGCGGTTAACAATGAAGCTTTCTTT. This codes for CASSQAVNNEAFF. The chain employs TRBV3-1 (or the pseudogene TRBV3-2) and TRBJ1-1; D not resolved. CDR1 is LGHDT and CDR2 is YNNKEL in the germline V gene (reference sequence). The CDR3 has 13 amino acids.

V is TRBV19 and J is TRBJ2-3; 13 bases are shared with TRBD2. Germline V gives CDR1 LNHDA, CDR2 SQIVND (reference sequence). Trimming at V came to 7 bases and at J to 1 base, leaving 5 bases not matched to a gene. The CDR3 is 16 residues long. As DNA, the CDR3 is TGTGCCAGTACCCAAGGACTAGCGGGGGGCACAGATACGCAGTATTTT. It encodes CASTQGLAGGTDTQYF.

The J gene is TRBJ1-2, the V gene TRBV28; D is perhaps TRBD1 (6 bases). The length of the CDR3 is 13 residues. CDR1 and CDR2 (germline): MDHEN, SYDVKM. V was trimmed by 7 bases and J by 5 bases, leaving 14 bases between them. The DNA of the CDR3 is TGTGCCAGCATGGGGGCCGGGCGGTATGGCTACACCTTC. Its translation is CASMGAGRYGYTF.

V gene TRBV11-2 combines with J gene TRBJ1-1; 7 positions agree with TRBD1. Looked up from germline, CDR1 is SGHAT and CDR2 is FQNNGV. V was pared by 6 bases and J by 3 bases, with 7 bases of the junction left unmatched. This CDR3 region has 14 residues. The CDR3 DNA sequence: TGTGCCAGCAGGAACCGGGACAGCGACACTGAAGCTTTCTTT. The encoded protein is CASRNRDSDTEAFF.